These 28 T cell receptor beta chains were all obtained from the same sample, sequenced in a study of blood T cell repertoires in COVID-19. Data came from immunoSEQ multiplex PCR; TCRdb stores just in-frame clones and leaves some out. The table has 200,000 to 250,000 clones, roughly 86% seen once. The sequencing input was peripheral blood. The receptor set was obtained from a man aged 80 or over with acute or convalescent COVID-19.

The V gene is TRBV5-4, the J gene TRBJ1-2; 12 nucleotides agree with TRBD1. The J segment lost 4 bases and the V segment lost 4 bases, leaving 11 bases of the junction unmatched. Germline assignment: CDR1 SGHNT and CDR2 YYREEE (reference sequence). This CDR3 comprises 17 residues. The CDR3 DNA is TGTGCCAGCAGCCTAGGGACAGGGGGCTCGACTTTCTATGGCTACACCTTC. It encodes CASSLGTGGSTFYGYTF.

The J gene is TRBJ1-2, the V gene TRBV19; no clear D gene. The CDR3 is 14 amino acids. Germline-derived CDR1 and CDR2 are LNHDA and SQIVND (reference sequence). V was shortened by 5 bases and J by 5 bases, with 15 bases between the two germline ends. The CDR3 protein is CASSADRGRYGYTF. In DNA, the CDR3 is TGTGCCAGTAGTGCGGACCGTGGGAGGTATGGCTACACCTTC.

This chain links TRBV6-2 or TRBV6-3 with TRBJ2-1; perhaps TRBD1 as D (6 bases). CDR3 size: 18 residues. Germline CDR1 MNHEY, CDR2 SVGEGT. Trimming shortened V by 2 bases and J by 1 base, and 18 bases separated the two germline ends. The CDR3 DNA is TGTGCCAGCAGTTACCCCTCCCGGGGCCAGGGGTCCTACAATGAGCAGTTCTTC. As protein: CASSYPSRGQGSYNEQFF.

Written as DNA, the CDR3 is TGTGCCAGCAGCGCCGTTTACAGGAACACTGAAGCTTTCTTT. Translating it yields CASSAVYRNTEAFF. The gene calls are TRBV6-5 and TRBJ1-1; D gene ambiguous. The germline V gene has CDR1 MNHEY and CDR2 SVGAGI. V was shortened by 6 bases and J by 1 base, with 12 bases between the two germline ends. The CDR3 runs 14 residues.

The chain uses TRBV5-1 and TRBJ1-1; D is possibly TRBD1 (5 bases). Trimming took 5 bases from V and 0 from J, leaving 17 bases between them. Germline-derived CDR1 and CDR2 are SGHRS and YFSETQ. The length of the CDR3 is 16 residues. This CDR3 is CASRDGGGTMNTEAFF. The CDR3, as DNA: TGCGCCAGCAGAGATGGGGGGGGAACGATGAACACTGAAGCTTTCTTT.

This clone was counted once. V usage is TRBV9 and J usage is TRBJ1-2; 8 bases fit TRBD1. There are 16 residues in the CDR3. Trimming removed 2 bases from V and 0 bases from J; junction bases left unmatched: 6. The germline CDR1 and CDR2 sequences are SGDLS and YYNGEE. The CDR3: CASSVGTGNSNYGYTF. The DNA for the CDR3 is TGTGCCAGCAGCGTCGGGACAGGAAACTCTAACTATGGCTACACCTTC.

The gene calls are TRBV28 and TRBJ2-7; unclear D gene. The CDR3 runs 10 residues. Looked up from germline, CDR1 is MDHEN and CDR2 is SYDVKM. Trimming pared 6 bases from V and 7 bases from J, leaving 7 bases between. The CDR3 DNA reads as TGTGCCAGCAGCGTAACTGAGCAGTACTTC. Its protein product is CASSVTEQYF.

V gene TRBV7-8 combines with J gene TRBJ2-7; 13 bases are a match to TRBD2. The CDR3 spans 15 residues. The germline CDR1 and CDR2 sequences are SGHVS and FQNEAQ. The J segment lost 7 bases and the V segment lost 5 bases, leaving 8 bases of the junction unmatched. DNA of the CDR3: TGTGCCAGCAGCCAACCGGGACTAGCGGGGAATGAGCAGTACTTC. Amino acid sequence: CASSQPGLAGNEQYF.

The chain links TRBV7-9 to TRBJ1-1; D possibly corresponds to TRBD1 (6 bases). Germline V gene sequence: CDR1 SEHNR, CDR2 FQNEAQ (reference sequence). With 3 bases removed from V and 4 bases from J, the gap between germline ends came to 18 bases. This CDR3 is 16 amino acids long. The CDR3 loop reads CASSFLLQGRATEAFF. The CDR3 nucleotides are TGTGCCAGCAGCTTCCTCCTACAGGGTAGGGCCACTGAAGCTTTCTTT.

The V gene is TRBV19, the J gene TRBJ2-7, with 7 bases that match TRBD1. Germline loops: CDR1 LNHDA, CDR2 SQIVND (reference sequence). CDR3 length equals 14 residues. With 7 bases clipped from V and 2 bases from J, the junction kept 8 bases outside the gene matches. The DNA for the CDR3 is TGTGCCAGTACTTCCCCGGGACAGCCCTACGAGCAGTACTTC. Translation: CASTSPGQPYEQYF.

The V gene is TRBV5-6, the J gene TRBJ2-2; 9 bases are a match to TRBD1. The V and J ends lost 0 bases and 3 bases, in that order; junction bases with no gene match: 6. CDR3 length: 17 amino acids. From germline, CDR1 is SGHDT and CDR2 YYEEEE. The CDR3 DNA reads TGTGCCAGCAGCTTGGTCGGGACAGGGAGGGACACCGGGGAGCTGTTTTTT. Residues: CASSLVGTGRDTGELFF.

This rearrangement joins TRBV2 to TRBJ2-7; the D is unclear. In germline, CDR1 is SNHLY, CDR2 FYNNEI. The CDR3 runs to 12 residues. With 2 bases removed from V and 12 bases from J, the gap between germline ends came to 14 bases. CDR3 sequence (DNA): TGTGCCAGCAGTGAAAATCCTAATGCTCGGTACTTC. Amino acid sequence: CASSENPNARYF.

CDR3 nucleotides: TGCGCCAGCAGCTCCGGGGGGTTTAATGAAAAACTGTTTTTT. Its protein is CASSSGGFNEKLFF. The J gene is TRBJ1-4, the V gene TRBV5-1; the D gene is possibly TRBD1 (5 bases). The CDR3 is 14 amino acids. The germline V gene has CDR1 SGHRS and CDR2 YFSETQ. V lost 3 bases to trimming and J lost 4 bases, with 10 bases between them.

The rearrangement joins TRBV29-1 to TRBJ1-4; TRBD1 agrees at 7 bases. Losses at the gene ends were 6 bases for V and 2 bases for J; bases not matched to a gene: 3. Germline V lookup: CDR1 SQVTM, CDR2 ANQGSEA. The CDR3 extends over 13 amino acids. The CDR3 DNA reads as TGCAGCGTGACGGGACAGACTAATGAAAAACTGTTTTTT. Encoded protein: CSVTGQTNEKLFF.

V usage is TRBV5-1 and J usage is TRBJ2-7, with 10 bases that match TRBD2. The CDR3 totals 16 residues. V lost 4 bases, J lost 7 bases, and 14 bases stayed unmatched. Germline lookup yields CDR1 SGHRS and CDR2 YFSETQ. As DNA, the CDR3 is TGCGCCAGCAGCCCGGGGGTGCTAGCGGGAGAGGAGGAGCAGTACTTC. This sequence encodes CASSPGVLAGEEEQYF.

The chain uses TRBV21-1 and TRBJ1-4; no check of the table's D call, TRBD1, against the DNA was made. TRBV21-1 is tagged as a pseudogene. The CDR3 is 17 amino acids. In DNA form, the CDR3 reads TGTGCCAGCAGCAAGGGGAGAGGACAGGACCCTAATGAAAAACTGTTTTTT. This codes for CASSKGRGQDPNEKLFF.

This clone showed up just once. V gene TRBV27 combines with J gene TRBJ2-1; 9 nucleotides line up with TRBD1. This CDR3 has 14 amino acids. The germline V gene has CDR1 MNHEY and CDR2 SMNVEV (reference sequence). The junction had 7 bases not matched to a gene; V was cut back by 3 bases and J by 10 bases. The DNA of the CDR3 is TGTGCCAGCAGTTTGTTACAGGGGGCATGGGAGCAGTTCTTC. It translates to CASSLLQGAWEQFF.

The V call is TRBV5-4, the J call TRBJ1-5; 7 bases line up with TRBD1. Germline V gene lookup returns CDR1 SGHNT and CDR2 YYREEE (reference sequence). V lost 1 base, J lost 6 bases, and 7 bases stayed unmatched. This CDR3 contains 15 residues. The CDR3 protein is CASSLTAGGSQPQHF. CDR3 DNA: TGTGCCAGCAGCTTGACCGCAGGGGGAAGTCAGCCCCAGCATTTT.

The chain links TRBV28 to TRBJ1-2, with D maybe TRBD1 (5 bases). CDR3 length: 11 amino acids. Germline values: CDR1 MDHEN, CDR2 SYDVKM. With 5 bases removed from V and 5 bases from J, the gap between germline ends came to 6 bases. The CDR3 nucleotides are TGTGCCAGCAGTAGGGGATATGGCTACACCTTC. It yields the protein CASSRGYGYTF.

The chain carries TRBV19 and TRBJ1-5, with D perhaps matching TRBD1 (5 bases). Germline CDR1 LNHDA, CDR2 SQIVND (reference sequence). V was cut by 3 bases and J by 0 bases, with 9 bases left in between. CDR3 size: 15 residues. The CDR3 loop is CASSITGASNQPQHF. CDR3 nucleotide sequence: TGTGCCAGTAGTATCACAGGTGCTAGCAATCAGCCCCAGCATTTT.

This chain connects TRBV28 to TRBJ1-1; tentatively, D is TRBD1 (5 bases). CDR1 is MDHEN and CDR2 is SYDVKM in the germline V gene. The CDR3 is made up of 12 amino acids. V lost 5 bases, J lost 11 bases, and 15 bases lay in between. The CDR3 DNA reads TGTGCCAGCAGTCTTAGAGGTCGGGGGGCTTTCTTT. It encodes CASSLRGRGAFF.

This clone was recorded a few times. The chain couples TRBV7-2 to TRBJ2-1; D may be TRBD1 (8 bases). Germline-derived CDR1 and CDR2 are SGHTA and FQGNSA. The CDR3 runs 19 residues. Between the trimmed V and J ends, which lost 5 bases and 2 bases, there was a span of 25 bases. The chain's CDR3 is CASSVRTGWTRGAYNEQFF. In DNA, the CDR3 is TGTGCCAGCAGCGTTAGGACAGGGTGGACACGGGGGGCCTACAATGAGCAGTTCTTC.

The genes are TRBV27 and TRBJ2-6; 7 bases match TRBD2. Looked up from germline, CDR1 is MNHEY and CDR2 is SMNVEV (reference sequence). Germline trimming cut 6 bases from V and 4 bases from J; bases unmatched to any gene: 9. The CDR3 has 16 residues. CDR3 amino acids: CASSPAGRAGANVLTF. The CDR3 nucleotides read TGTGCCAGCAGCCCTGCAGGGAGGGCGGGGGCCAACGTCCTGACTTTC.

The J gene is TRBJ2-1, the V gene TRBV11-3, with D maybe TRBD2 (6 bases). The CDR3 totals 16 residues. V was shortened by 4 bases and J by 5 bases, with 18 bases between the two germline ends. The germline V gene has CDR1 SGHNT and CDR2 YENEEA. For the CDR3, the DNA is TGTGCCAGCAGCTGGCCCGGGACTGGGTGTGACAATGAGCAGTTCTTC. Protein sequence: CASSWPGTGCDNEQFF.

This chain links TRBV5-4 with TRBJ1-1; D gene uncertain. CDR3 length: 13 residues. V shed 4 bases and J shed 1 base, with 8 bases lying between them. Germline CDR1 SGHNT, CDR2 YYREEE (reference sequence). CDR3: CASSITENTEAFF. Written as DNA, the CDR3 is TGTGCCAGCAGCATTACAGAGAACACTGAAGCTTTCTTT. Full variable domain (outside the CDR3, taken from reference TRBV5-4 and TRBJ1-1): ETGVTQSPTHLIKTRGQQVTLRCSSQSGHNTVSWYQQALGQGPQFIFQYYREEENGRGNFPPRFSGLQFPNYSSELNVNALELDDSALYLCASSITENTEAFFGQGTRLTVV.

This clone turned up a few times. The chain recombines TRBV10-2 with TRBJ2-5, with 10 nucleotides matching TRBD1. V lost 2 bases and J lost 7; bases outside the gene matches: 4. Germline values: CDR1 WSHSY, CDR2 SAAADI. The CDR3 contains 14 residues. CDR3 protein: CASSEGTGVGTQYF. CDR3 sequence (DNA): TGCGCCAGCAGTGAGGGGACAGGGGTAGGGACCCAGTACTTC.

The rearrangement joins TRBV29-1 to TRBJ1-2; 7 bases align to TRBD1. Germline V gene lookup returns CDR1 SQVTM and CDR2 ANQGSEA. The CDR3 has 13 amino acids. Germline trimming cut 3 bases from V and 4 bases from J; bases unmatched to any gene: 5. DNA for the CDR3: TGCAGCGTTGAGTCAGGGGGATCCTATGGCTACACCTTC. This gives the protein CSVESGGSYGYTF.

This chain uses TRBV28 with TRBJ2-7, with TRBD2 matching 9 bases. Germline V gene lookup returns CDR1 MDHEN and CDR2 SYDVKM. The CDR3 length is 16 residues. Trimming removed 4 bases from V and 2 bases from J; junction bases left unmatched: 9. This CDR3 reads CASSSTSGRRAYEQYF. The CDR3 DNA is TGTGCCAGCAGTTCGACTAGCGGTAGGAGGGCCTACGAGCAGTACTTC.